This T cell receptor beta chain is drawn from a study of OX40 agonist ivuxolimab in advanced cancers. In the study overall: The costimulatory receptor OX40 (CD134) was targeted by ivuxolimab, a fully human IgG2 agonistic monoclonal antibody. Partial responses were achieved by three dose-escalation patients, of whom one had hepatocellular carcinoma and two had cutaneous melanoma. The paper covers the monotherapy dose-escalation part of the phase I ivuxolimab trial, which included N ≈ 50 patients. In the dose-escalation cohort, 75% to 85% of patients were male, and the mean age was roughly 56 years with a range of about 20 to 90. The point of sequencing TCRbeta in the periphery was to test whether ivuxolimab changed TCR sequence diversity and drove clonal T-cell expansion. Among the 52 dose-escalation patients, some 20 had hepatocellular carcinoma, approximately 15 melanoma, 9 renal cell carcinoma and 9 head and neck cancer. Intravenous ivuxolimab was administered to patients every 2 weeks at six dose levels: 0.01, 0.1, 0.3, 1.5, 3 and 10 mg/kg. Patients were allowed to have had prior anti-PD-1, anti-PD-L1 or anti-CTLA-4 therapy, and around 40% of the dose-escalation patients had previously received checkpoint inhibitors.

The CDR3 covers 19 residues, taking in both the cysteine and the phenylalanine. Only the CDR3 portion is preserved as DNA: 57 bases, with reading frame beginning at the first base. Trimming leaves V shorter by 3 bases and J shorter by 4 bases, with the junction holding 18 bases beyond the gene matches. CDR1 and CDR2, looked up from the germline V gene, are KGHSH and LQKENI. Patients with autoimmune disease history or receiving systemic immunosuppression were excluded from the trial. Peripheral blood for TCR sequencing was collected from all dose cohorts at baseline, on cycle 4 day 1, and on cycle 7 day 1. The samples were taken from a phase I, first-in-human, multicenter, open-label dose-escalation trial of ivuxolimab. Adults with locally advanced or metastatic melanoma, renal cell, hepatocellular, or head and neck squamous cell carcinoma were enrolled in the trial. CD4+ and CD8+ T cells were sorted separately from peripheral blood before TCR sequencing.

Turning to this clone: No antigen is known for it. It has no much larger one-base neighbor in the sample; base qualities were not kept.

Genomic DNA was extracted from sorted cells for sequencing of the TCRbeta CDR3 region. The immunoSEQ Assay was used to sequence the TCRbeta CDR3 regions. TCRdb mirrors the immuneACCESS table, restricted to in-frame sequences. Some clones are absent from its copies; in checked studies, under half trace to an unresolved V gene, and the reason for the others is unknown. The sample table holds approximately 99,000 clones, of which approximately 93% were seen once. The ten largest make up about 0.17% of the sample. Results and caveats for the whole study, not just this receptor: After ivuxolimab, CD8+ T cells had more expanded clones than CD4+ T cells on average. Which antigens the clonally expanded peripheral T cells were specific for was not determined. In the 0.1-3.0 mg/kg groups, partial responders were among the patients with the lowest normalized peripheral clonal expansion, particularly in CD8+ T cells. Low levels of normalized T-cell clonal expansion were also seen in some nonresponding patients. At doses from 0.1 to 3.0 mg/kg, clonal expansion was seen in both CD4+ and CD8+ blood T cells between baseline and week 6.

The origin of this receptor is an adult with an advanced solid tumor such as melanoma, head and neck, liver or kidney cancer. Sequencing was performed on CD4+ or CD8+ T cells sorted from blood, taken in a trial of the OX40 agonist ivuxolimab. Rearrangement joined TRBV18 to TRBJ2-5; 9 central bases correspond to TRBD1. The DNA sequence is TGTGCCAGCTCACCGACCGAACAGGGGGCCGAGCTTCGCGGAGAGACCCAGTACTTC. This translates into CASSPTEQGAELRGETQYF.